The 21 T cell receptor beta chains below were found in one sample sequenced in a study of blood T cell repertoires in COVID-19. The assay was immunoSEQ multiplex PCR, and TCRdb's table has in-frame clones only and misses some. The profile covers about 99,000 clones, with 86% appearing a single time and under 15% taken by the ten largest. Sequences were obtained from peripheral blood. Receptor source: a woman in her sixties or seventies in a cohort sampled during active or convalescent COVID-19.

V is TRBV11-1 and J is TRBJ2-3; D is unclear. Germline V lookup: CDR1 SGHAT, CDR2 FQDESV (reference sequence). This CDR3 contains 13 residues. V lost 4 bases and J 5 bases, leaving 10 bases between the germline ends. The CDR3 sequence is CASSSLAKDTQYF. In DNA form, the CDR3 reads TGTGCCAGCAGCTCTTTAGCCAAAGATACGCAGTATTTT.

The rearrangement links TRBV3-1 (or the pseudogene TRBV3-2) to TRBJ2-7; the match to TRBD2 covers 14 bases. The CDR3 is 16 amino acids. CDR1 and CDR2 from the germline V gene are LGHDT and YNNKEL (reference sequence). V gave up 3 bases and J gave up 3 bases; unmatched junction bases: 4. This CDR3 reads CASSHPGLAGVYEQYF. Here the CDR3 DNA reads TGTGCCAGCAGCCACCCGGGACTAGCGGGGGTCTACGAGCAGTACTTC.

This clone was seen once. CDR3: CASSQLAGSTDTQYF. In DNA, the CDR3 is TGTGCCAGCAGTCAATTAGCGGGGAGCACAGATACGCAGTATTTT. The chain has TRBV11-2 and TRBJ2-3; TRBD2 matches 8 bases. Germline V CDR1 and CDR2: SGHAT, FQNNGV. The junction had 5 bases not matched to a gene; V was cut back by 6 bases and J by 0 bases. This CDR3 is built from 15 residues.

The CDR3 DNA sequence: TGCGCCAGCTCTATTAATAGCGACATTCAGTACTTC. Amino acid sequence: CASSINSDIQYF. The chain combines TRBV5-1 with TRBJ2-4; D perhaps matches TRBD2 (5 bases). V gave up 7 bases and J gave up 8 bases, with 13 bases separating them. Looked up from germline, CDR1 is SGHRS and CDR2 is YFSETQ. The CDR3 is made up of 12 amino acids.

The chain recombines TRBV5-6 with TRBJ1-1; 8 bases line up with TRBD1. The CDR3 sequence is 14 residues long. The trim removed 2 bases at V and 4 bases at J, leaving 4 bases unmatched. Looked up from germline, CDR1 is SGHDT and CDR2 is YYEEEE. The CDR3 loop is CASSFGQGRTEAFF. In nucleotides, the CDR3 is TGTGCCAGCAGCTTCGGACAGGGTCGCACTGAAGCTTTCTTT.

The chain employs TRBV2 and TRBJ2-5; TRBD2 matches at 8 bases. The V gene end was trimmed by 6 bases and the J gene end by 2 bases; junction bases not matched to a gene: 8. Germline V gene sequence: CDR1 SNHLY, CDR2 FYNNEI. The CDR3 length is 15 residues. CDR3 DNA sequence: TGTGCCAGCAGACAAGGGGCGGGGGGACAAGAGACCCAGTACTTC. This gives the protein CASRQGAGGQETQYF.

This clone was seen just once. The rearrangement links TRBV11-1 to TRBJ2-1; 13 bases are shared with TRBD2. After removal of 5 bases from V and 8 bases from J, the junction contained 9 bases not matched to a gene. CDR3 length: 16 amino acids. The germline V gene encodes CDR1 SGHAT and CDR2 FQDESV (reference sequence). The chain's CDR3 is CASSRWTSGSLDEQFF. Here the CDR3 DNA reads TGTGCCAGCAGCCGTTGGACTAGCGGGAGTTTGGATGAGCAGTTCTTC.

This clone has just one count. This CDR3 reads CASSEGQGSNSPLHF. The DNA for the CDR3 is TGCGCCAGCAGTGAGGGACAGGGAAGTAATTCACCCCTCCACTTT. The gene calls are TRBV10-1 and TRBJ1-6; the match to TRBD1 covers 8 bases. The CDR3 extends over 15 amino acids. V lost 2 bases to trimming and J lost 6 bases; unmatched junction nucleotides: 3. In germline, CDR1 is WNHNN, CDR2 SYGVQD (reference sequence).

This clone has just one count. The rearrangement uses TRBV27 and TRBJ1-6, with TRBD1 matching 10 bases. The CDR3 loop spans 15 amino acids. Trimming took 2 bases from V and 8 from J; bases not matched to a gene: 3. CDR1 and CDR2 from the germline V gene are MNHEY and SMNVEV (reference sequence). The CDR3 loop reads CASSLPGTGDSPLHF. The CDR3 nucleotides are TGTGCCAGCAGTTTACCCGGGACAGGGGATTCACCCCTCCACTTT.

This clone has only one observation. The chain combines TRBV24-1 with TRBJ2-3; D may be TRBD2 (5 bases). V was trimmed by 2 bases and J by 1 base, leaving 12 bases between them. CDR3 length: 16 amino acids. Per the germline V gene, CDR1 is KGHDR and CDR2 is SFDVKD. The CDR3 bases are TGTGCCACCAGTGATTCCGGTAATAGCGGCACAGATACGCAGTATTTT. This gives the protein CATSDSGNSGTDTQYF.

The sample holds a few counts of this clone. The chain recombines TRBV3-1 (or the pseudogene TRBV3-2) with TRBJ2-4; TRBD2 agrees at 10 bases. The ends lost 1 base at V and 5 bases at J; junction bases unmatched: 5. The CDR3 covers 16 residues. CDR1 is LGHDT, CDR2 YNNKEL, per germline (reference sequence). In DNA, the CDR3 is TGTGCCAGCAGCCAAGGGTCAGCGGGGGGGCAAAACATTCAGTACTTC. It translates to CASSQGSAGGQNIQYF.

This chain links TRBV5-1 with TRBJ1-5; 7 positions agree with TRBD1. CDR1 is SGHRS, CDR2 YFSETQ, per germline. The CDR3 covers 15 residues. The V gene end was trimmed by 0 bases and the J gene end by 3 bases; junction bases not matched to a gene: 3. DNA of the CDR3: TGCGCCAGCAGCTTGGAGGGACAGACCAATCAGCCCCAGCATTTT. It codes for CASSLEGQTNQPQHF.

This clone came up a few times. This rearrangement joins TRBV4-1 to TRBJ2-7; D is ambiguous. The CDR3 covers 15 residues. The V end lost 0 bases, the J end lost 7 bases, and 16 bases lay between the germline ends. Germline V gene sequence: CDR1 MGHRA, CDR2 YSYEKL. As DNA, the CDR3 is TGCGCCAGCAGCCAAGATTTGACTTTTCCCCGGGAGCAGTACTTC. This translates into CASSQDLTFPREQYF.

The rearrangement joins TRBV2 to TRBJ2-7; weak D call: TRBD1 (5 bases). With 0 bases removed from V and 4 bases from J, the gap between germline ends came to 10 bases. Per the germline V gene, CDR1 is SNHLY and CDR2 is FYNNEI. The CDR3 has 14 amino acids. The CDR3 nucleotides are TGTGCCAGCAGTGAAGCCAGGGTGGGATACGAGCAGTACTTC. Protein sequence: CASSEARVGYEQYF.

The chain recombines TRBV11-2 with TRBJ2-1, with TRBD2 matching 14 bases. The length of the CDR3 is 17 residues. The germline V gene has CDR1 SGHAT and CDR2 FQNNGV. J was trimmed by 9 bases and V by 5 bases; bases with no gene match: 12. The CDR3 protein is CASSPGGTSGRRGEQFF. The CDR3, as DNA: TGTGCCAGCAGCCCAGGTGGGACTAGCGGGAGAAGGGGTGAGCAGTTCTTC. Combining the CDR3 with reference TRBV11-2 and TRBJ2-1 gives the whole variable domain EAGVAQSPRYKIIEKRQSVAFWCNPISGHATLYWYQQILGQGPKLLIQFQNNGVVDDSQLPKDRFSAERLKGVDSTLKIQPAKLEDSAVYLCASSPGGTSGRRGEQFFGPGTRLTVL.

The gene calls are TRBV5-6 and TRBJ1-2; no clear D. From germline, CDR1 is SGHDT and CDR2 YYEEEE. CDR3 length: 16 amino acids. Trimming left V 1 base short and J 2 bases short, with 15 bases between. CDR3 nucleotides: TGTGCCAGCAGCTTGTTTCCCCCAGTTACCAACTATGGCTACACCTTC. Amino acid sequence: CASSLFPPVTNYGYTF.

The genes are TRBV27 and TRBJ1-1; possible D gene TRBD1, 6 bases. V dropped 8 bases and J dropped 1 base, with 14 bases sitting between them. The CDR3 covers 14 residues. CDR1 MNHEY and CDR2 SMNVEV come from the germline V gene (reference sequence). The CDR3 reads CASYNRAANTEAFF. The CDR3 bases are TGTGCCAGCTATAACAGGGCGGCGAACACTGAAGCTTTCTTT.

This chain joins TRBV5-6 and TRBJ2-1; TRBD2 agrees at 8 bases. The germline V gene encodes CDR1 SGHDT and CDR2 YYEEEE. Unmatched junction bases numbered 6, after V lost 4 bases and J lost 6 bases. The CDR3 is 14 amino acids. DNA for the CDR3: TGTGCCAGCAGCGAGGTAGCGGGGCTCAATGAGCAGTTCTTC. The encoded protein is CASSEVAGLNEQFF.

The gene calls are TRBV27 and TRBJ1-5, with D uncertain. Trimming cost V 1 base and J 1 base, with 5 bases left between them. The V gene's germline CDR1 is MNHEY and CDR2 SMNVEV (reference sequence). The CDR3 runs 14 residues. CDR3 loop: CASSLWSSNQPQHF. DNA of the CDR3: TGTGCCAGCAGTTTATGGAGCAGCAATCAGCCCCAGCATTTT.

Only one count was recorded for this clone. This CDR3 reads CASRTTGVYGYTF. The CDR3 nucleotides read TGTGCCAGCAGGACGACGGGGGTCTATGGCTACACCTTC. The chain has TRBV6-5 and TRBJ1-2; D might be TRBD1 (5 bases). Trimming cost V 6 bases and J 4 bases, with 12 bases left between them. Germline V gene sequence: CDR1 MNHEY, CDR2 SVGAGI. CDR3 length: 13 residues.

V is TRBV12-5 and J is TRBJ1-2, with 7 bases lining up with TRBD1. Germline lookup yields CDR1 LGHNT and CDR2 FRNRAP. The CDR3 contains 15 residues. Unmatched junction bases numbered 14, after V lost 5 bases and J lost 8 bases. CDR3 region: CASGLGQDGPWGYTF. CDR3 nucleotide sequence: TGTGCTAGTGGTCTCGGACAGGATGGTCCTTGGGGCTACACCTTC.